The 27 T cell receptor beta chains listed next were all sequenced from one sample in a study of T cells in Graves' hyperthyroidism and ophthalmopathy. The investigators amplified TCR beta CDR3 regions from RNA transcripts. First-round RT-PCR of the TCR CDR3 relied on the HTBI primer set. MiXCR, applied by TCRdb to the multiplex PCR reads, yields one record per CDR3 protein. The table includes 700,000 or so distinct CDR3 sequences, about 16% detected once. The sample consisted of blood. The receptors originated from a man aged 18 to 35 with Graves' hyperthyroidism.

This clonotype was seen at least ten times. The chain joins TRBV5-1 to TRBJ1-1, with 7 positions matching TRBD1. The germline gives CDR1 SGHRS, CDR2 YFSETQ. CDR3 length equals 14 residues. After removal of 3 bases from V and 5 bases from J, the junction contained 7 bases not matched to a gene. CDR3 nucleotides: TGCGCCAGCAGCTCGCCCACAGGGGAGACTGAAGCTTTCTTT. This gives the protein CASSSPTGETEAFF.

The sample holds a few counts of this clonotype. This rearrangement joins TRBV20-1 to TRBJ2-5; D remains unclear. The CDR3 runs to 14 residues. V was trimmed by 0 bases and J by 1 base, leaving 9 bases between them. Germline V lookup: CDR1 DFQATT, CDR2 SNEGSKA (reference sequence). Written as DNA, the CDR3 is TGCAGTGCTAGAGATGGCCCCCCCCAAGAGACCCAGTACTTC. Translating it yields CSARDGPPQETQYF.

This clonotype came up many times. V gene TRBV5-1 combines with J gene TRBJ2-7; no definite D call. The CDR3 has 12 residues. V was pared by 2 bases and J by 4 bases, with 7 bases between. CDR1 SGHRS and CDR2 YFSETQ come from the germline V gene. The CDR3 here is CASSLIGYEQYF. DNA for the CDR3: TGCGCCAGCAGCTTAATAGGATACGAGCAGTACTTC.

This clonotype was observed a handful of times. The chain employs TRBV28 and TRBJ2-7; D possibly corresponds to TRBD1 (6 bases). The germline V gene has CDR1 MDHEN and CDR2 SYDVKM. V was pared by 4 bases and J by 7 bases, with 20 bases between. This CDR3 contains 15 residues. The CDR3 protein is CASSSASTGTGEQYF. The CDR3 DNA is TGTGCCAGCAGTTCCGCCTCTACGGGAACAGGGGAGCAGTACTTC.

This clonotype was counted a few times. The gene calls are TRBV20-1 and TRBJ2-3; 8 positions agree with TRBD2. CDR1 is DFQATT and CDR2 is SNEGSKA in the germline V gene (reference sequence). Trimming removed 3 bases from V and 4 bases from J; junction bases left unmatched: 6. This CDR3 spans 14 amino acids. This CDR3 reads CSASFGRVSDTQYF. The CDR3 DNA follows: TGCAGTGCTAGTTTCGGGAGGGTATCAGATACGCAGTATTTT.

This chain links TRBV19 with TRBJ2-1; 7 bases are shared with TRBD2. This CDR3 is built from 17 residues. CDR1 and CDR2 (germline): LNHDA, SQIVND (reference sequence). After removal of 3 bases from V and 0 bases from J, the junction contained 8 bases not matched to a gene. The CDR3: CASSMWGLADSYNEQFF. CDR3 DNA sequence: TGTGCCAGTAGTATGTGGGGTCTAGCGGACTCCTACAATGAGCAGTTCTTC. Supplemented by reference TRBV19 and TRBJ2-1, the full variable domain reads DGGITQSPKYLFRKEGQNVTLSCEQNLNHDAMYWYRQDPGQGLRLIYYSQIVNDFQKGDIAEGYSVSREKKESFPLTVTSAQKNPTAFYLCASSMWGLADSYNEQFFGPGTRLTVL.

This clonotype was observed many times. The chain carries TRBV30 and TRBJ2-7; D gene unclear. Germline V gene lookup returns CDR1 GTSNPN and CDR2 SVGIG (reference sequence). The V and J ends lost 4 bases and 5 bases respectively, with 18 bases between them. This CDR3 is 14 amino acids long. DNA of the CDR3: TGTGCCTGGAAGGCCGGAGCCCCCGGAGACGAGCAGTACTTC. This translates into CAWKAGAPGDEQYF.

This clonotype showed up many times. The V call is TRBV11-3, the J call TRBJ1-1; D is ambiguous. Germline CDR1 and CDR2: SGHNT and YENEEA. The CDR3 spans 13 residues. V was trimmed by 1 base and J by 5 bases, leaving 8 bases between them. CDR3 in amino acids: CASSLGTRTEAFF. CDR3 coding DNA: TGTGCCAGCAGCTTAGGGACGCGAACTGAAGCTTTCTTT.

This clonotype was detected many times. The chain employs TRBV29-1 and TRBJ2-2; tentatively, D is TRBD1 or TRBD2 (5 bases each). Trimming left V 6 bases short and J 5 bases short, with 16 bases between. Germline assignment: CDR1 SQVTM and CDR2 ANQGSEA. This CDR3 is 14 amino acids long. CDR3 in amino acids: CSVAPGQGTGELFF. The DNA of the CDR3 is TGCAGCGTGGCCCCGGGGCAGGGAACCGGGGAGCTGTTTTTT.

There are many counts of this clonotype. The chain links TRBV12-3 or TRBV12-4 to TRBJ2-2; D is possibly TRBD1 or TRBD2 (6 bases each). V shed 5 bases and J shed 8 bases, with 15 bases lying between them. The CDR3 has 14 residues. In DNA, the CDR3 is TGTGCCAGCAGTCCACGGGGGCTAGGAGGGGAGCTGTTTTTT. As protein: CASSPRGLGGELFF.

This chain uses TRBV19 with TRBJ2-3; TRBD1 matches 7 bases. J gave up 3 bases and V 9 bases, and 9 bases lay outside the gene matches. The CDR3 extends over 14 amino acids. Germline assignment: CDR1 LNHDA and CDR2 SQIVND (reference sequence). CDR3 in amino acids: CASTPGQPTDTQYF. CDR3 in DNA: TGTGCCAGCACACCGGGACAGCCTACAGATACGCAGTATTTT.

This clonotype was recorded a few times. The CDR3 DNA reads as TGTGCCAGCAGCTTAGGGACAGGCGTTACGCGGACCCAGTACTTC. Its translation: CASSLGTGVTRTQYF. J is TRBJ2-5 and V is TRBV11-2; 7 nucleotides align to TRBD1. Germline V lookup: CDR1 SGHAT, CDR2 FQNNGV. The CDR3 contains 15 residues. V shed 1 base, J shed 7 bases, and the junction held 9 bases outside the gene matches.

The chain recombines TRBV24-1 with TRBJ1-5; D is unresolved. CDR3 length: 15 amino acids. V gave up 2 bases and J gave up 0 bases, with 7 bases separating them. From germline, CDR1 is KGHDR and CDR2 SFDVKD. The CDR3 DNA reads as TGTGCCACCAGTGATTACTCGGATAGCAATCAGCCCCAGCATTTT. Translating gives CATSDYSDSNQPQHF.

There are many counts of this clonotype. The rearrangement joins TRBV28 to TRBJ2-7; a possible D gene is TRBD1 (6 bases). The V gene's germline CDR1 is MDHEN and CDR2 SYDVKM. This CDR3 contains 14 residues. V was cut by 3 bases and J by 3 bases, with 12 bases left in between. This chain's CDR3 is CASSLAGDDYEQYF. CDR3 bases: TGTGCCAGCAGTTTGGCAGGGGACGACTACGAGCAGTACTTC.

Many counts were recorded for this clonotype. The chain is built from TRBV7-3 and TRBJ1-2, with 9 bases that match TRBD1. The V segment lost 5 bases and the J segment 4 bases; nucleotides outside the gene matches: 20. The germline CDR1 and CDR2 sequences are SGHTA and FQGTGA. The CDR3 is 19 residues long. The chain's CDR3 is CASSRRGGQGQVNGYGYTF. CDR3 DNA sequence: TGTGCCAGCAGCCGAAGGGGTGGACAGGGGCAAGTTAACGGCTATGGCTACACCTTC.

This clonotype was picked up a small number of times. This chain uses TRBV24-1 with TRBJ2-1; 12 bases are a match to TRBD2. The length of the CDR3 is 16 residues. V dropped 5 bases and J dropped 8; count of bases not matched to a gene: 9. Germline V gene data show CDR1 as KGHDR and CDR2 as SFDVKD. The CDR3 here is CATSAPASGRAHEQFF. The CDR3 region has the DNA TGTGCCACCAGTGCACCCGCTAGCGGGAGGGCCCATGAGCAGTTCTTC.

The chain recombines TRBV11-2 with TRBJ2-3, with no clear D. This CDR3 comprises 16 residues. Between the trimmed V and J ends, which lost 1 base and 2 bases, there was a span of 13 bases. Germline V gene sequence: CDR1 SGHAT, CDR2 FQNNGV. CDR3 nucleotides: TGTGCCAGCAGCTTAGGATCATTCAGCATCACAGATACGCAGTATTTT. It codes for CASSLGSFSITDTQYF.

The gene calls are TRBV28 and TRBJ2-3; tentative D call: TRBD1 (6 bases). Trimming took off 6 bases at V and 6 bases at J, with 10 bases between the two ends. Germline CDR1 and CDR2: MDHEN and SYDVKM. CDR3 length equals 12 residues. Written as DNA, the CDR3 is TGTGCCAGCAGCACAGGGTGGGATACGCAGTATTTT. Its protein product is CASSTGWDTQYF.

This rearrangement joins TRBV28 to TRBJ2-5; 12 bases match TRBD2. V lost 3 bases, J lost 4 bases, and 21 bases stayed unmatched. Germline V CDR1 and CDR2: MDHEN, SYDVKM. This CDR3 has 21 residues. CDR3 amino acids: CASSFVGSESRPGLAGETQYF. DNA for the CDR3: TGTGCCAGCAGTTTTGTGGGAAGCGAATCTAGACCGGGACTAGCGGGAGAGACCCAGTACTTC.

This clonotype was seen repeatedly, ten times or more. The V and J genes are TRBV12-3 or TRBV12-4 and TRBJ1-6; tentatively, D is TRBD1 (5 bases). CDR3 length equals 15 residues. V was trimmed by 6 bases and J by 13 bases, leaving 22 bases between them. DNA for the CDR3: TGTGCCAGCAGCTTCCGGATCTGGGGCCTCCTCCCCCTCCACTTT. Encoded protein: CASSFRIWGLLPLHF.

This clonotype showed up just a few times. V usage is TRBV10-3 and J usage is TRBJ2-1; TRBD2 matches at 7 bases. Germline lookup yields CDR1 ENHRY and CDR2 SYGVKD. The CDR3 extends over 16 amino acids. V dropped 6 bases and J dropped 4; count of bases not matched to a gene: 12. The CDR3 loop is CAIRTPAGEVYNEQFF. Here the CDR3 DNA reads TGTGCCATCAGGACACCGGCGGGAGAGGTTTACAATGAGCAGTTCTTC.

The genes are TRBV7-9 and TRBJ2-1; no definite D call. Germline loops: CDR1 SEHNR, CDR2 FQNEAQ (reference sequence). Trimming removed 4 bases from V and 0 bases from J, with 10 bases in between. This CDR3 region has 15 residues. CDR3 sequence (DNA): TGTGCCAGCAGCTGGATTGGGGTCTCCTACAATGAGCAGTTCTTC. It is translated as CASSWIGVSYNEQFF.

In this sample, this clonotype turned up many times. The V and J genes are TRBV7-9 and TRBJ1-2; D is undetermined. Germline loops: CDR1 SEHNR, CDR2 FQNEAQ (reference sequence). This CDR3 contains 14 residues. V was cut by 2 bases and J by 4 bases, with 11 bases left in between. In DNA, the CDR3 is TGTGCCAGCAGCTTAATTGGAGGGAGCTATGGCTACACCTTC. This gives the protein CASSLIGGSYGYTF.

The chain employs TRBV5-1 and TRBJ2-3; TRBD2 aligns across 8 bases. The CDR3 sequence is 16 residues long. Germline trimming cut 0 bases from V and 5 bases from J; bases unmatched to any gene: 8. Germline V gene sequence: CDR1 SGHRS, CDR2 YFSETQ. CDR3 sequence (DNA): TGCGCCAGCAGCTTGGAAGCGGGAGTCGCCGGAGATACGCAGTATTTT. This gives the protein CASSLEAGVAGDTQYF.

CDR3 sequence (DNA): TGTGCCAGCGGACAGGGGGAAGGTGAAAAACTGTTTTTT. This encodes CASGQGEGEKLFF. The genes are TRBV2 and TRBJ1-4; 10 bases are shared with TRBD1. Germline-derived CDR1 and CDR2 are SNHLY and FYNNEI. V lost 8 bases to trimming and J lost 7 bases; unmatched junction nucleotides: 4. The CDR3 sequence is 13 residues long.

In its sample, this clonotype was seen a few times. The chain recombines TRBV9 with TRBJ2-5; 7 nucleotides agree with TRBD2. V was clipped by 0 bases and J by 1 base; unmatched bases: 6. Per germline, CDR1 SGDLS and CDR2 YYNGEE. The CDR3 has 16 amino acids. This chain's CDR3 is CASSVGGGRGQETQYF. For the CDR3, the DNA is TGTGCCAGCAGCGTAGGTGGCGGGAGAGGCCAAGAGACCCAGTACTTC. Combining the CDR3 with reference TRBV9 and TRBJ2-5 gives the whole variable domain DSGVTQTPKHLITATGQRVTLRCSPRSGDLSVYWYQQSLDQGLQFLIQYYNGEERAKGNILERFSAQQFPDLHSELNLSSLELGDSALYFCASSVGGGRGQETQYFGPGTRLLVL.

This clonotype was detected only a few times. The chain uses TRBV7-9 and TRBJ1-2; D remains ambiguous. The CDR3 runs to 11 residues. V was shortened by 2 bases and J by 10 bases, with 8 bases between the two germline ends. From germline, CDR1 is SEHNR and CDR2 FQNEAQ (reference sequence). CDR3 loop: CASSLNLLYTF. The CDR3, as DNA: TGTGCCAGCAGCTTAAATCTCCTCTACACCTTC.